One sample yielded the 3 T cell receptor beta chains listed below, sequenced in a study of monozygotic twins with inflammatory bowel disease. TCRdb reprocessed the 5' RACE reads and keeps a single row for each CDR3 protein, giving no DNA. This sample lists about 450,000 distinct CDR3 sequences; its ten largest clones have 2.4%. Material: blood. These receptors all come from a human donor with ulcerative colitis or Crohn's disease, or a healthy co-twin of an affected twin (not recorded which).

The genes are TRBV29-1 and TRBJ1-2; TCRdb names TRBD1, which stays unverified in the absence of DNA. From germline, CDR1 is SQVTM and CDR2 ANQGSEA. This CDR3 spans 13 amino acids. The CDR3 sequence: CSVLTGANYGYTF.

This chain connects TRBV19 to TRBJ2-1; the D call of TRBD1 rests on TCRdb alone, since no DNA is present to check it. CDR3 length: 13 amino acids. Germline V gene sequence: CDR1 LNHDA, CDR2 SQIVND (reference sequence). CDR3 amino acids: CASSIGGAREQFF.

The chain couples TRBV7-2 to TRBJ1-5. CDR3 length: 14 amino acids. Germline V gene sequence: CDR1 SGHTA, CDR2 FQGNSA. CDR3 amino acids: CASSFFGPNQPQHF. The full variable domain, in which reference TRBV7-2 and TRBJ1-5 provide the parts outside the CDR3, is GAGVSQSPSNKVTEKGKDVELRCDPISGHTALYWYRQSLGQGLEFLIYFQGNSAPDKSGLPSDRFSAERTGGSVSTLTIQRTQQEDSAVYLCASSFFGPNQPQHFGDGTRLSIL.